What follows describes a single T cell receptor (beta chain). Antigen unknown. The entry originates in a study of T cell responses to AZD1222 COVID-19 vaccine. Study results and limitations: Donors in the cohort were predominantly white British and more often female, and clonal diversity was possibly underestimated.

Data came from immunoSEQ multiplex PCR; TCRdb stores just in-frame clones and leaves some out. The sample carries about 130,000 clones, roughly 88% recorded once. This CDR3 spans 13 amino acids. Germline V gene data show CDR1 as SGHNT and CDR2 as YENEEA. V shed 2 bases and J shed 1 base, with 5 bases lying between them. The TCR was taken from an adult in good health. V usage is TRBV11-3 and J usage is TRBJ1-1; the D is unclear. The source was peripheral blood, collected on day 0 of AZD1222 vaccination. The CDR3 loop reads CASSLKGNTEAFF. In DNA, the CDR3 is TGTGCCAGCAGCTTAAAAGGGAACACTGAAGCTTTCTTT.